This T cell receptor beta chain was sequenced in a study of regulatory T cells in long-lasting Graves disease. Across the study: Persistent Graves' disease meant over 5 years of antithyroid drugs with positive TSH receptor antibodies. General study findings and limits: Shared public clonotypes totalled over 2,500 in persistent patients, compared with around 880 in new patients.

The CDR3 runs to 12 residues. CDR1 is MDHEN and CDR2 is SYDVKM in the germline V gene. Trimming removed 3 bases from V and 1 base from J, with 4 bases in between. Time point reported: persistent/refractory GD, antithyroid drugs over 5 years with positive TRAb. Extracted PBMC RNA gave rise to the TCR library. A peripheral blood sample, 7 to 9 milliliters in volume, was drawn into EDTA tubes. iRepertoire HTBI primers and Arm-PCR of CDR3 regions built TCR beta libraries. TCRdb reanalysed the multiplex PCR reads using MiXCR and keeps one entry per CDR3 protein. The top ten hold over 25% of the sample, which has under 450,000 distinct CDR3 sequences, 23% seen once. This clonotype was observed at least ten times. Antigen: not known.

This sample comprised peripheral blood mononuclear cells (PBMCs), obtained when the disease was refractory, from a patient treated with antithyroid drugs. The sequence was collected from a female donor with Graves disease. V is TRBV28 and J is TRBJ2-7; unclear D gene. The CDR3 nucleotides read TGTGCCAGCAGTTTCCAGTCCTACGAGCAGTACTTC. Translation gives CASSFQSYEQYF.